This T cell receptor beta chain was identified during a study of blood T cell repertoires in COVID-19. In its sample, this clone was seen once. The trim removed 4 bases at V and 4 bases at J, leaving 10 bases unmatched. Germline V gene sequence: CDR1 SGHDT, CDR2 YYEEEE. The CDR3 spans 16 residues. Assay: immunoSEQ multiplex PCR; the TCRdb copy retains only in-frame clones and omits some. Seen here are 260,000 or so clones, roughly 88% observed once, and the top ten hold roughly 9%. The V call is TRBV5-6, the J call TRBJ2-2; 7 bases line up with TRBD1. Material for sequencing was peripheral blood. The receptor's source is a young man with active or convalescent COVID-19. CDR3 sequence (DNA): TGTGCCAGCAGCGCCCTTACTGGGACAGTCACCGGGGAGCTGTTTTTT. It yields the protein CASSALTGTVTGELFF.